This T cell receptor beta chain originates from a study of early T cells in non-severe SARS-CoV-2 infection. About the research overall: Bulk RNA isolated from unsorted whole blood underwent sequencing; chains were not paired.

The CDR3 is 15 residues long. V was cut by 0 bases and J by 0 bases, with 6 bases left in between. Per germline, CDR1 LGHNA and CDR2 YNFKEQ. Attachment of unique molecular identifiers to individual cDNA molecules was performed. TCRdb fed the 5' RACE reads into MiXCR, producing one record per CDR3 protein. This table has 100,000 or so distinct CDR3 sequences, about an eighth appearing once. This clonotype was obtained from an adult who was a healthcare worker with PCR-confirmed SARS-CoV-2 infection or an uninfected control (not recorded which). The sample comprised whole blood. V and J are TRBV4-2 and TRBJ1-5; D call uncertain. The CDR3, as DNA: TGTGCCAGCAGCCAAGAAAGGAGTAGCAATCAGCCCCAGCATTTT. It is translated as CASSQERSSNQPQHF.